A selection of T cell receptor beta chains follows, all from one sample in a study of cytomegalovirus exposure and HLA in healthy donors. Only in-frame clones appear in the TCRdb table, and some are missing; sequencing was by immunoSEQ multiplex PCR. This sample has about 360,000 clones, with roughly 90% found just once. Source material: PBMCs. These receptors were collected from a woman aged 18-30 years in good health and CMV-seronegative. Both conserved end residues are trimmed from each CDR3. Fields, in order: clone size, J gene, V gene, CDR3 protein. Expanded clones get a size class; other rows say once, few or many, or leave the size out.

clone_size: -
j_call: TRBJ2-3
v_call: TRBV29-1
cdr3_aa: SVESWTSGDLTDTQY

clone_size: -
j_call: TRBJ2-5
v_call: TRBV29-1
cdr3_aa: SVEDRGFEPWESLTQY

clone_size: -
j_call: TRBJ2-2
v_call: TRBV9
cdr3_aa: ASSPYSGPTGGELF

clone_size: -
j_call: TRBJ2-5
v_call: TRBV5-5
cdr3_aa: ASSSGGSSQETQY

clone_size: -
j_call: TRBJ2-7
v_call: TRBV6-5
cdr3_aa: ASSYGDRAYEQY

clone_size: few
j_call: TRBJ1-6
v_call: TRBV6-1
cdr3_aa: ASSTTGDNSPLH

clone_size: -
j_call: TRBJ2-7
v_call: TRBV19
cdr3_aa: ASSIIGLAFDEQY

clone_size: -
j_call: TRBJ2-3
v_call: TRBV9
cdr3_aa: ASSTRPNRGTDTQY

clone_size: -
j_call: TRBJ1-5
v_call: TRBV6-1
cdr3_aa: ASSELGQGRRYQPQH

clone_size: -
j_call: TRBJ2-3
v_call: TRBV19
cdr3_aa: ASTSGGPSDTQY

clone_size: -
j_call: TRBJ1-5
v_call: TRBV28
cdr3_aa: ASGGGGRGNQPQH

clone_size: -
j_call: TRBJ2-2
v_call: TRBV9
cdr3_aa: ASSVGQGAFGELF

clone_size: once
j_call: TRBJ2-2
v_call: TRBV7-3
cdr3_aa: ASSLNGRDAELF

clone_size: -
j_call: TRBJ1-1
v_call: TRBV28
cdr3_aa: ASDSQNTEAF

clone_size: -
j_call: TRBJ1-2
v_call: TRBV4-1
cdr3_aa: ASSQEGSQRGYT

clone_size: -
j_call: TRBJ1-1
v_call: TRBV30
cdr3_aa: AWMGQRVNTEAF

clone_size: -
j_call: TRBJ2-5
v_call: TRBV6-1
cdr3_aa: ASSRQGRETQY

clone_size: -
j_call: TRBJ2-7
v_call: TRBV19
cdr3_aa: ATRDEGYEQY

clone_size: few
j_call: TRBJ1-5
v_call: TRBV7-9
cdr3_aa: ASSLGTGVHQPQH

clone_size: -
j_call: TRBJ2-7
v_call: TRBV30
cdr3_aa: AWSGIQGEEEQY

clone_size: -
j_call: TRBJ2-3
v_call: TRBV4-1
cdr3_aa: ASSQIADTQY

clone_size: -
j_call: TRBJ2-7
v_call: TRBV7-9
cdr3_aa: ASSASGVTYEQY

clone_size: -
j_call: TRBJ1-1
v_call: TRBV10-2
cdr3_aa: ASRGAGVGVAEAF

clone_size: -
j_call: TRBJ2-7
v_call: TRBV11-2
cdr3_aa: ASSLAPGSYEQY

clone_size: -
j_call: TRBJ2-1
v_call: TRBV2
cdr3_aa: ASSREGSYNEQF

clone_size: -
j_call: TRBJ2-3
v_call: TRBV5-1
cdr3_aa: ASSLSGLATDTQY

clone_size: few
j_call: TRBJ2-1
v_call: TRBV7-3
cdr3_aa: ASSSLADTYNEQF

clone_size: -
j_call: TRBJ2-1
v_call: TRBV4-2
cdr3_aa: ASSQALLYNEQF

clone_size: -
j_call: TRBJ2-3
v_call: TRBV27
cdr3_aa: ASSPQGGWADTQY

clone_size: -
j_call: TRBJ2-1
v_call: TRBV15
cdr3_aa: ATSGSGRVYNEQF

clone_size: once
j_call: TRBJ2-7
v_call: TRBV6-6
cdr3_aa: ASSYRVRDRDYEQY

clone_size: -
j_call: TRBJ1-1
v_call: TRBV19
cdr3_aa: ASRGTGWTEAF

clone_size: -
j_call: TRBJ1-5
v_call: TRBV28
cdr3_aa: ASSLGTAVGQPQH

clone_size: -
j_call: TRBJ2-2
v_call: TRBV27
cdr3_aa: ASSLNDRGHTGELF

clone_size: -
j_call: TRBJ1-5
v_call: TRBV7-2
cdr3_aa: ASSLDNSRNQPQH

clone_size: -
j_call: TRBJ2-5
v_call: TRBV30
cdr3_aa: AWSGGLDQETQY